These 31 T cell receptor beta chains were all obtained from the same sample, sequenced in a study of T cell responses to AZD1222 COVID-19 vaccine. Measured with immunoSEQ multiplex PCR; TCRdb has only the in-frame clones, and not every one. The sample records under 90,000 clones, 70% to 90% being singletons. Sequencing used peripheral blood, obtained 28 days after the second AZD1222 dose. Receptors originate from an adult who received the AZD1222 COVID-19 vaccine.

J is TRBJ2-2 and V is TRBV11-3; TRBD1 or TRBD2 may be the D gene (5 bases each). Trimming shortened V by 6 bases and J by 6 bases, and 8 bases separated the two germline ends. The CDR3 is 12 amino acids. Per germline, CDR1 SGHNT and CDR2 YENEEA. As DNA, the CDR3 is TGTGCCAGCAGGGGACCGGCCGGGGAGCTGTTTTTT. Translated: CASRGPAGELFF.

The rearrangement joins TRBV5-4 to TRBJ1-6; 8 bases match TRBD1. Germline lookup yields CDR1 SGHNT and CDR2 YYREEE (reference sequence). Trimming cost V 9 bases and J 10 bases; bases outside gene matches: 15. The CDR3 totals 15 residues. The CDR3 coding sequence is TGTGCCACGTCAGGTGGGGACAGGAGGGGCTCACCCCTCCACTTT. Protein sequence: CATSGGDRRGSPLHF.

The CDR3 DNA reads as TGTGCCAGCAGCGTAGGGATTTTAGCGGGTTCCCAAGAGACCCAGTACTTC. It codes for CASSVGILAGSQETQYF. The chain couples TRBV9 to TRBJ2-5, with 7 bases fitting TRBD2. J lost 1 base, V lost 0 bases, and 9 bases had no gene match. Germline assignment: CDR1 SGDLS and CDR2 YYNGEE. This CDR3 contains 17 residues.

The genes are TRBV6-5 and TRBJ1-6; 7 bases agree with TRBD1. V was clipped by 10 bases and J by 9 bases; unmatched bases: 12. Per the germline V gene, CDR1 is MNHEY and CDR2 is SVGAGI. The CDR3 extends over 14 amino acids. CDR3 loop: CATQPRTGLSPLHF. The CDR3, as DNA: TGTGCCACCCAACCCCGGACAGGACTTTCACCCCTCCACTTT.

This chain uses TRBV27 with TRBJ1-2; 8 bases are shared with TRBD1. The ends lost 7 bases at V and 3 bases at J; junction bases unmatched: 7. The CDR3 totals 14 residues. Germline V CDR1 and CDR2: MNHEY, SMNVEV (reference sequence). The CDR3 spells CASKSQGAYYGYTF. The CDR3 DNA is TGTGCCAGCAAGAGTCAGGGGGCGTACTATGGCTACACCTTC.

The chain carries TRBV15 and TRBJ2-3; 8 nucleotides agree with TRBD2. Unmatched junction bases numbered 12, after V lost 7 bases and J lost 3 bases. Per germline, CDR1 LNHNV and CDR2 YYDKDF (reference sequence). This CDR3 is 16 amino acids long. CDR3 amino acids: CATTQQRGGRTDTQYF. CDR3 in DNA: TGTGCCACCACCCAACAGCGCGGGGGGCGGACAGATACGCAGTATTTT.

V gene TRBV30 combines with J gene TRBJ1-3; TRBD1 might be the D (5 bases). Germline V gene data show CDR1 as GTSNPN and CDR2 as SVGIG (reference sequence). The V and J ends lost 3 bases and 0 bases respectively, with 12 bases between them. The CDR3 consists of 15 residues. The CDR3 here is CAWRGLLASGNTIYF. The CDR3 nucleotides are TGTGCCTGGAGGGGACTTCTAGCCTCTGGAAACACCATATATTTT.

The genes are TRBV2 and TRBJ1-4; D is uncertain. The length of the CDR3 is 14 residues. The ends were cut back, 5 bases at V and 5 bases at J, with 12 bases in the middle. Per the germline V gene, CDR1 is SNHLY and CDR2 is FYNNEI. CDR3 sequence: CASSTDRVNEKLFF. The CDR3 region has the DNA TGTGCCAGCAGTACCGACCGAGTGAATGAAAAACTGTTTTTT.

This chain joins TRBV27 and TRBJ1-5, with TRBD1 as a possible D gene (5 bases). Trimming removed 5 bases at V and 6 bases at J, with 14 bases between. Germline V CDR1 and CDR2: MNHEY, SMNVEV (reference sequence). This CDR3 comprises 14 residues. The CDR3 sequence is CASSIGTGGQPQHF. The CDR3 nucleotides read TGTGCCAGCAGTATAGGGACGGGCGGTCAGCCCCAGCATTTT.

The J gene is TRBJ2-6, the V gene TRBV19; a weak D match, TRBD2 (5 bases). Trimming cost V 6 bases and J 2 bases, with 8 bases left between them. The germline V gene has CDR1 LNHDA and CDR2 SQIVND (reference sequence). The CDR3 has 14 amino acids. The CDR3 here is CASRPAAGANVLTF. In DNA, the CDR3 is TGTGCCAGTAGGCCAGCGGCTGGGGCCAACGTCCTGACTTTC.

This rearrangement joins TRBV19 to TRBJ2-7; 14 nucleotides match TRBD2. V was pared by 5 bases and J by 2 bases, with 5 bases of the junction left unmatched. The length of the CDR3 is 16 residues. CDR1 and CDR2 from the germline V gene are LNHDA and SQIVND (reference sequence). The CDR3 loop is CASSPRGLAGAYEQYF. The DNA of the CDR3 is TGTGCCAGTAGTCCAAGGGGACTAGCGGGGGCCTACGAGCAGTACTTC.

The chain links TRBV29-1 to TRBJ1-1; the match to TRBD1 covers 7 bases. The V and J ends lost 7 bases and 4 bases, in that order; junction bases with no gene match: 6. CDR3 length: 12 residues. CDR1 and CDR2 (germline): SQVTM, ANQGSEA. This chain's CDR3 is CSATTGVTEAFF. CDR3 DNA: TGCAGCGCAACTACAGGGGTCACTGAAGCTTTCTTT.

The CDR3 spells CASDRGRGDTQYF. CDR3 in DNA: TGTGCCAGCGACAGGGGACGTGGAGATACGCAGTATTTT. The chain employs TRBV28 and TRBJ2-3; 8 nucleotides agree with TRBD1. V lost 8 bases, J lost 5 bases, and 6 bases stayed unmatched. Germline lookup yields CDR1 MDHEN and CDR2 SYDVKM. The CDR3 totals 13 residues.

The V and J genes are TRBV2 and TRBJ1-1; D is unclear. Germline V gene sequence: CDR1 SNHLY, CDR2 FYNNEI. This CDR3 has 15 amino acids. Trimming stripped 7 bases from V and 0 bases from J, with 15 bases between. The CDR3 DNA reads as TGTGCCAGCAACTTGGAACAGTCCCTGAACACTGAAGCTTTCTTT. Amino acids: CASNLEQSLNTEAFF. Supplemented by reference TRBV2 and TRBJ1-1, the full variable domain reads EPEVTQTPSHQVTQMGQEVILRCVPISNHLYFYWYRQILGQKVEFLVSFYNNEISEKSEIFDDQFSVERPDGSNFTLKIRSTKLEDSAMYFCASNLEQSLNTEAFFGQGTRLTVV.

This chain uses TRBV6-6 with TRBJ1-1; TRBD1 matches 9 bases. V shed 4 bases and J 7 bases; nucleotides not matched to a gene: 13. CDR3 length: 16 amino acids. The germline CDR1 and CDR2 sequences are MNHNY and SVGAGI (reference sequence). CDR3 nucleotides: TGTGCCAGCAGTTCCGGGACAGGGACCCGCTATGATGAAGCTTTCTTT. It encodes CASSSGTGTRYDEAFF.

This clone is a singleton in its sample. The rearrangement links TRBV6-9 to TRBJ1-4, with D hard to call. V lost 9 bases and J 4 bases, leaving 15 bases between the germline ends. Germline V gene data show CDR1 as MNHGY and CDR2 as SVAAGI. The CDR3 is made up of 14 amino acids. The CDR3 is CARYRLGLNEKLFF. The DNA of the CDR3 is TGTGCCAGATACCGACTGGGCCTTAATGAAAAACTGTTTTTT.

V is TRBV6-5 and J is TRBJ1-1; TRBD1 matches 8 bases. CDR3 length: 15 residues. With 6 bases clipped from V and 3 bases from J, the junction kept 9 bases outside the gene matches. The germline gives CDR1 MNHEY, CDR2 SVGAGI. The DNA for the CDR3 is TGTGCCAGCAGACCGACAGGGGCCGGACACACTGAAGCTTTCTTT. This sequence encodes CASRPTGAGHTEAFF.

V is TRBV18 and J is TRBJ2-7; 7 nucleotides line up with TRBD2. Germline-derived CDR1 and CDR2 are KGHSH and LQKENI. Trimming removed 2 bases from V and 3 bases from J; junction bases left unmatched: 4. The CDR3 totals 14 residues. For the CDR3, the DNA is TGTGCCAGCTCACCAGGCGGGGGAGTCTACGAGCAGTACTTC. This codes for CASSPGGGVYEQYF.

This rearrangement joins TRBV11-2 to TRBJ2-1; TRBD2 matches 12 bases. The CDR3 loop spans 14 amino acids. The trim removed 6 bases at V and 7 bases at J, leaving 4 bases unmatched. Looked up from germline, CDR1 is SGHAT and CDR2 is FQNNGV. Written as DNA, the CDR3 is TGTGCCAGCAGTCCTAGCGGGGGGGTAAATGAGCAGTTCTTC. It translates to CASSPSGGVNEQFF.

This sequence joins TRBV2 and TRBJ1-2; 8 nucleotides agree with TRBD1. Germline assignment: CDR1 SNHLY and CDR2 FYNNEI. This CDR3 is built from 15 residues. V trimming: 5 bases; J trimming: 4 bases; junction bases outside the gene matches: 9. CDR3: CASSYAGTGSYGYTF. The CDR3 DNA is TGTGCCAGCAGTTACGCCGGGACAGGCAGCTATGGCTACACCTTC.

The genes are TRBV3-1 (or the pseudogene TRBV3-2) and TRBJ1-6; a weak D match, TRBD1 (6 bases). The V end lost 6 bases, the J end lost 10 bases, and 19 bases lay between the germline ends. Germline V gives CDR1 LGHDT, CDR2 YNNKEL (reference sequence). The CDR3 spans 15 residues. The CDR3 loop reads CASRGGGRALSPLHF. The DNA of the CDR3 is TGTGCCAGCAGGGGTGGGGGCCGCGCATTATCACCCCTCCACTTT.

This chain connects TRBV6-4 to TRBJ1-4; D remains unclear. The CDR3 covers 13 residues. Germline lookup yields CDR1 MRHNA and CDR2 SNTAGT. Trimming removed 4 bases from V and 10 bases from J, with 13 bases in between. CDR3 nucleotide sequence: TGTGCCAGCAGTGTAGAGGAATCGGGAAAACTGTTTTTT. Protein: CASSVEESGKLFF.

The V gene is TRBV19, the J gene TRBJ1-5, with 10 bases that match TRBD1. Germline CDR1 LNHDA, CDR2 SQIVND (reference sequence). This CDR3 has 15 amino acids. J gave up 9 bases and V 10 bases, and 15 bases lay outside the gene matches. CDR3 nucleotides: TGTGCCACCACATGGACCGGGACAGGGGAATGGCCCCAGCATTTT. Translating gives CATTWTGTGEWPQHF.

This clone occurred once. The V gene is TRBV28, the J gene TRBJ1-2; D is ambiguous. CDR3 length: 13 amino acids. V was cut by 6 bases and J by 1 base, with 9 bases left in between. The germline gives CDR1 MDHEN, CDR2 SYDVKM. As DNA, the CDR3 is TGTGCCAGCAGACGACTGGGTAACTATGGCTACACCTTC. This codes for CASRRLGNYGYTF.

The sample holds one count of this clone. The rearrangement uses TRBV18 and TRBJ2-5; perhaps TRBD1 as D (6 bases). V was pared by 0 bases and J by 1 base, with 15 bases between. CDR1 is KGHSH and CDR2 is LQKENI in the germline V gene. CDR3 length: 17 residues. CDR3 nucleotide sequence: TGTGCCAGCTCACCACCCGGATCGACAGGACGCCAAGAGACCCAGTACTTC. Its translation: CASSPPGSTGRQETQYF.

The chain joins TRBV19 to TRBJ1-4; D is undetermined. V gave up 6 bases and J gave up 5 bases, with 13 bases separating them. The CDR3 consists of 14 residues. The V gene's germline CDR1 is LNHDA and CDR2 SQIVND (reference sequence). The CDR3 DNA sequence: TGTGCCAGTAGGACTAGGACGGGGAATGAAAAACTGTTTTTT. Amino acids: CASRTRTGNEKLFF.

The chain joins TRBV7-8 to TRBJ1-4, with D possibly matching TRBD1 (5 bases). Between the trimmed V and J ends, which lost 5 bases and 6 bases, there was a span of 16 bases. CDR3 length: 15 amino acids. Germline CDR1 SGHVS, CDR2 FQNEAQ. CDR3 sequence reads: CASSEYRILYEKLFF. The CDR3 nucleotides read TGTGCCAGCAGCGAATACAGGATTTTATATGAAAAACTGTTTTTT.

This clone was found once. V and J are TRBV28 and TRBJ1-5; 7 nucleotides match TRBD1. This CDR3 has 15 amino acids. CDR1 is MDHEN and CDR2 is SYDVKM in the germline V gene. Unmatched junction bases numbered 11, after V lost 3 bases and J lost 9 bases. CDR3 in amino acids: CASSLNRGFQPPQHF. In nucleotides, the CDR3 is TGTGCCAGCAGTTTGAACAGGGGATTCCAGCCGCCCCAGCATTTT.

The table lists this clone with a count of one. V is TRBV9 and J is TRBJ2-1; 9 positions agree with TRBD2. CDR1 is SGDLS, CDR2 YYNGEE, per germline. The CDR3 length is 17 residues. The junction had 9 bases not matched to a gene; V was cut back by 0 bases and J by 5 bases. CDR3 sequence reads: CASSVATLSSGDNEQFF. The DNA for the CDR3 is TGTGCCAGCAGCGTAGCTACCTTGTCTAGCGGGGACAATGAGCAGTTCTTC. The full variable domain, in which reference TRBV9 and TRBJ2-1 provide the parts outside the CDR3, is DSGVTQTPKHLITATGQRVTLRCSPRSGDLSVYWYQQSLDQGLQFLIQYYNGEERAKGNILERFSAQQFPDLHSELNLSSLELGDSALYFCASSVATLSSGDNEQFFGPGTRLTVL.

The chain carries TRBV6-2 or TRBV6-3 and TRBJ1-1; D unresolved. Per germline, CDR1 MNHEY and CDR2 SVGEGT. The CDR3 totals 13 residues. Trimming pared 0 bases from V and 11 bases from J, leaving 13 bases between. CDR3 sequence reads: CASSYSRANAAFF. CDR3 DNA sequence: TGTGCCAGCAGTTACTCTAGGGCCAACGCGGCTTTCTTT.

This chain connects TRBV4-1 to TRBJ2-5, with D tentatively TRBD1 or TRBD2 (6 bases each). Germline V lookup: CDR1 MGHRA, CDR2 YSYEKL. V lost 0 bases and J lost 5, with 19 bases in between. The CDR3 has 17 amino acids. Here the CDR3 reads CASSQDGAGGPGETQYF. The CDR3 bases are TGCGCCAGCAGCCAAGATGGCGCCGGGGGCCCGGGGGAGACCCAGTACTTC.